This TCR beta chain was found in a study of neurological immune-mediated disorders. The cDNA was generated by 5'RACE with 10-nucleotide random UMIs. Over 170 million TCR-beta sequences from 15-18 subjects came out of each sequencing run. MiXCR, run by TCRdb on the 5' RACE reads, gives a single entry per CDR3 protein. The sample consists of roughly 48,000 distinct CDR3 sequences, roughly 13% of them appearing once. Time point given: longitudinal time-point 3. V gave up 2 bases and J gave up 5 bases, with 10 bases separating them. Germline values: CDR1 SGHRS, CDR2 YFSETQ. The CDR3 contains 13 residues. At least ten counts were recorded for this clonotype.

The sequence was collected from a male donor with HTLV-1-associated myelopathy (HAM/TSP). The sample consisted of PBMCs. This chain links TRBV5-1 with TRBJ2-5, with a tentative D call TRBD1 (5 bases). The CDR3 region is CASSLAWGETQYF. CDR3 bases: TGCGCCAGCAGCTTAGCTTGGGGCGAGACCCAGTACTTC.